The sequence of this T cell receptor (beta chain) was determined in a study of radiotherapy plus CTLA-4 blockade in lung cancer. Across the study: Patients showed objective responses in about 20% of cases, and disease control was achieved by approximately 31%.

The repertoire was sequenced with immunoSEQ multiplex PCR; TCRdb's copy has only in-frame clones and lacks some. The sample lists some 100,000 clones, roughly 80% seen once, with roughly 5.2% in the top ten. In regard to this clone: Its antigen remains unidentified.

Study outcomes and limitations: Early blood T cell clone dynamics reportedly forecast response best, with interferon-beta.

The V gene lost 7 bases and the J gene lost 2 bases, with 11 bases spanning the gap. Germline CDR1 MNHEY, CDR2 SVGAGI. This CDR3 is built from 13 residues. This sequence joins TRBV6-5 and TRBJ1-1; D perhaps matches TRBD1 (6 bases). The sequence was collected from a human donor with non-small cell lung cancer who had a partial response to radiotherapy plus ipilimumab. The specimen comprised peripheral blood, sampled from a patient treated with radiotherapy plus ipilimumab. The CDR3 sequence is CASTQGRNTEAFF. CDR3 sequence (DNA): TGTGCCAGCACCCAGGGGCGAAACACTGAAGCTTTCTTT.